One T cell receptor (beta chain) is described in this entry. Its antigen is still unknown. No clone much larger than this one lies a single base away; base qualities are absent. The data were obtained in a study of CD8+CD57+ T cells in acquired aplastic anemia (dated 2018 in TCRdb). Turning to the overall study: DNA extracted from sorted CD4+ and CD8+ cells had a mean of approximately 3.4 ug, with a range of roughly 0.2 to 30 ug. CD8+CD57+ expansion was defined as frequency above the mean frequency observed in healthy subjects. Results and caveats for the whole study, not just this receptor: Approximately 31 CD8+ CDR3 sequences were found in both patients and controls but appeared to be highly expressed in patients and within the immunodominant clones of the patients. Patients and healthy controls showed no significant difference in CD8+ Simpson's diversity (P=0.060).

Expansion of CD8+CD57+ cells had been shown by flow cytometry in the patients chosen for sequencing. Every patient had severe acquired aplastic anemia, diagnosed using the International Study of Aplastic Anemia and Agranulocytosis and Camitta criteria. No patient had received any therapy when blood was sampled. The study deep-sequenced TCR repertoires of sorted CD4+ and CD8+ blood T cells from severe aplastic anemia patients and healthy subjects. Patients were enrolled under clinicaltrials.gov protocols 00001620, 01623167, 00001397, 00071045, 00081523 and 00961064 in the USA. Ficoll-Paque density gradient centrifugation was used to isolate peripheral blood mononuclear cells. CD4+ and CD8+ T cells were sorted by FACS or magnetic beads before DNA extraction. TCR beta VDJ combination and CDR3 sequence profiling used genomic DNA as the template. An Illumina HiSeq 2000 was the platform used for TCR repertoire sequencing. As for the original processing: TRBV/TRBJ rearrangement plots, CDR3 size and DJ length profiles, and Simpson's diversity index were used to assess repertoires. The immunodominant clone was defined as the most abundant DNA sequence in deep sequencing data. CDR3 amino acid sequences were screened for sharing across subjects and compared with published repertoires and the VDJdb database. TCRdb redid the processing of the public reads, applying fastp at Q25 and MiXCR, and retained in-frame beta chains. All rows with the same CDR3 protein become a single entry with the most common DNA and genes. TCRdb, rather than the study authors, made the V and J calls. Across this sample there are 150,000 to 200,000 distinct CDR3 sequences, with 71% seen only once. The ten most abundant clones make up 35% to 60% of the sample.

CDR3 length: 16 amino acids, cysteine to phenylalanine. Only CDR3 DNA remains: 48 bases, in frame from the first base. According to the germline V gene, CDR1 reads LGHNA and CDR2 reads YSLEER. The junction carries 14 bases between V and J, which are trimmed by 0 bases and 2 bases respectively. This receptor was taken from a human donor with aplastic anemia. This chain joins TRBV4-3 to TRBJ2-7, with the D gene possibly TRBD1 or TRBD2, each one fitting 6 bases. Sequencing was performed on sorted CD4+, CD8+, or CD8+CD57+ T cells (not recorded which) from PBMCs. The DNA is TGCGCCAGCAGCCAAGAGGTGAGGGGGGCAACCTACGAGCAGTACTTC. This sequence encodes CASSQEVRGATYEQYF.